This is a list of T cell receptor beta chains from one sample in a study of T cell responses to AZD1222 COVID-19 vaccine. TCRdb keeps only in-frame clones here, not all; method: immunoSEQ multiplex PCR. The data show some 150,000 clones, around 89% seen once. This material consisted of peripheral blood, taken 28 days after the second AZD1222 dose. Source of these receptors: an adult who received the AZD1222 COVID-19 vaccine. Each CDR3 is given with its conserved first and last residue. The D gene is left open where the match is weak. Rows give clone size only sometimes, using once, few, many, or a class for an expanded clone.

14 | TRBJ1-1 | - | TRBV7-2 | - | CASSLAVGGTEAFF | TGTGCCAGCAGCTTAGCGGTGGGGGGCACTGAAGCTTTCTTT
14 | TRBJ2-7 | - | TRBV4-3 | - | CASSQARGSYEQYF | TGCGCCAGCAGCCAAGCCCGGGGATCCTACGAGCAGTACTTC
11 | TRBJ1-1 | - | TRBV6-2/TRBV6-3 | - | CASSGDSEAFF | TGTGCCAGCAGTGGGGACTCCGAAGCTTTCTTT
16 | TRBJ2-2 | - | TRBV7-6 | - | CASSLSSPINTGELFF | TGTGCCAGCAGCTTGAGCAGCCCCATAAACACCGGGGAGCTGTTTTTT
13 | TRBJ1-1 | - | TRBV7-9 | - | CASSLEERSEAFF | TGTGCCAGCAGCTTAGAAGAACGTTCTGAAGCTTTCTTT
18 | TRBJ2-1 | - | TRBV19 | once | CASSIDPSWTRANNEQFF | TGTGCCAGTAGTATAGACCCCTCCTGGACCCGAGCCAACAATGAGCAGTTCTTC
12 | TRBJ1-6 | - | TRBV12-3/TRBV12-4 | - | CASSLGPAPLHF | TGTGCCAGCAGTTTGGGACCTGCACCCCTCCACTTT
15 | TRBJ1-1 | - | TRBV19 | once | CASSIEGQANTEAFF | TGTGCCAGTAGTATTGAGGGGCAGGCAAACACTGAAGCTTTCTTT
15 | TRBJ2-5 | TRBD1 | TRBV11-2 | - | CASSSTGSLGETQYF | TGTGCCAGCAGCTCGACAGGGAGCTTAGGGGAGACCCAGTACTTC
14 | TRBJ1-5 | - | TRBV2 | - | CASSRDGSNQPQHF | TGTGCCAGCAGTAGAGACGGGTCCAATCAGCCCCAGCATTTT
15 | TRBJ2-1 | - | TRBV27 | - | CASSLTSFPNNEQFF | TGTGCCAGCAGTCTGACTAGTTTCCCTAACAATGAGCAGTTCTTC
16 | TRBJ2-5 | - | TRBV7-8 | - | CASSLAEGGSQETQYF | TGTGCCAGCAGCTTAGCTGAGGGGGGATCCCAAGAGACCCAGTACTTC
14 | TRBJ2-7 | - | TRBV5-6 | once | CASSLQGSSYEQYF | TGTGCCAGCAGTCTTCAGGGTTCGTCGTACGAGCAGTACTTC
14 | TRBJ1-2 | - | TRBV6-5 | - | CASSPRGASYGYTF | TGTGCCAGCAGCCCAAGGGGCGCCTCCTATGGCTACACCTTC
16 | TRBJ2-7 | TRBD2 | TRBV7-2 | - | CASSLGGRGFHYEQYF | TGTGCCAGCAGCTTAGGAGGGCGGGGGTTCCACTACGAGCAGTACTTC
17 | TRBJ2-1 | TRBD2 | TRBV6-2/TRBV6-3 | once | CASSLAGGSSSYNEQFF | TGTGCCAGCAGCTTAGCGGGGGGCTCGAGCTCCTACAATGAGCAGTTCTTC
16 | TRBJ1-6 | TRBD1 | TRBV10-3 | - | CAISDPQGTDNSPLHF | TGTGCCATCAGTGACCCACAGGGGACGGATAATTCACCCCTCCACTTT
15 | TRBJ1-1 | - | TRBV6-5 | - | CASSAGAGTSTEAFF | TGTGCCAGCAGCGCCGGGGCAGGGACGTCCACTGAAGCTTTCTTT
14 | TRBJ2-1 | - | TRBV30 | once | CAWSVRGRYNEQFF | TGTGCCTGGAGTGTTCGTGGCAGATACAATGAGCAGTTCTTC
17 | TRBJ1-1 | TRBD1 | TRBV10-3 | - | CAIREGLGQENNTEAFF | TGTGCCATCAGAGAAGGCTTGGGACAGGAGAATAACACTGAAGCTTTCTTT
15 | TRBJ1-2 | - | TRBV13 | - | CASTPSWENQHGYTF | TGTGCCAGCACCCCCTCGTGGGAAAACCAGCATGGCTACACCTTC
12 | TRBJ1-1 | - | TRBV10-3 | - | CAISVTDNEAFF | TGTGCCATCAGTGTGACTGATAATGAAGCTTTCTTT
14 | TRBJ1-3 | - | TRBV6-7 | - | CASSLSDGGDTIYF | TGTGCCAGCAGTTTATCCGACGGGGGGGACACCATATATTTT
13 | TRBJ1-1 | - | TRBV10-1 | - | CASSESYGTEAFF | TGCGCCAGCAGTGAGTCGTATGGCACTGAAGCTTTCTTT
15 | TRBJ1-6 | - | TRBV27 | - | CASSLEGPYNSPLHF | TGTGCCAGCAGTTTGGAGGGGCCCTATAATTCACCCCTCCACTTT
14 | TRBJ1-6 | - | TRBV6-5 | - | CASSYEGRGAPLHF | TGTGCCAGCAGTTACGAGGGCAGGGGCGCACCCCTCCACTTT
15 | TRBJ1-2 | - | TRBV6-5 | - | CASSYGRSPNYGYTF | TGTGCCAGCAGTTACGGGAGAAGCCCTAACTATGGCTACACCTTC
14 | TRBJ1-5 | - | TRBV6-2/TRBV6-3 | - | CASSQIGGNQPQHF | TGTGCCAGCAGCCAGATTGGAGGCAATCAGCCCCAGCATTTT
14 | TRBJ2-3 | - | TRBV5-6 | - | CASSSDLGTDTQYF | TGTGCCAGCAGCTCGGACCTGGGCACAGATACGCAGTATTTT
16 | TRBJ1-5 | - | TRBV27 | - | CASSPGRAGVERPQHF | TGTGCCAGCAGCCCAGGTCGGGCAGGGGTCGAACGGCCCCAGCATTTT
12 | TRBJ2-1 | TRBD1 | TRBV3-1/TRBV3-2 | few | CASRYAGGEQFF | TGTGCCAGCAGATACGCAGGGGGTGAGCAGTTCTTC
14 | TRBJ2-1 | - | TRBV29-1 | - | CSVYWGTRRNEQFF | TGCAGCGTCTACTGGGGGACCAGGAGAAATGAGCAGTTCTTC
13 | TRBJ1-5 | - | TRBV2 | - | CASTQGGAQPQHF | TGTGCCAGCACCCAAGGGGGGGCCCAGCCCCAGCATTTT
14 | TRBJ1-6 | - | TRBV3-1/TRBV3-2 | - | CASSQGDYNSPLHF | TGTGCCAGCAGCCAAGGAGATTATAATTCACCCCTCCACTTT
14 | TRBJ1-2 | - | TRBV7-2 | - | CASSLAPRDGGYTF | TGTGCCAGCAGCTTAGCGCCCAGGGATGGCGGCTACACCTTC
11 | TRBJ2-7 | - | TRBV5-1 | - | CASSSPYEQYF | TGCGCCAGCAGCTCCCCCTACGAGCAGTACTTC
15 | TRBJ2-1 | TRBD1 | TRBV5-5 | - | CASSPQGAFYNEQFF | TGTGCCAGCAGCCCCCAGGGGGCCTTCTACAATGAGCAGTTCTTC
15 | TRBJ2-3 | - | TRBV5-6 | - | CASSLEAGVGDTQYF | TGTGCCAGCAGCTTGGAAGCAGGGGTGGGAGATACGCAGTATTTT
14 | TRBJ1-6 | - | TRBV5-5 | once | CASSRDHDNSPLHF | TGTGCCAGCAGCCGGGACCATGATAATTCACCCCTCCACTTT
15 | TRBJ1-2 | - | TRBV30 | - | CAWSVYGTIGGGYTF | TGTGCCTGGAGTGTTTACGGGACCATTGGTGGTGGCTACACCTTC
11 | TRBJ1-3 | - | TRBV20-1 | - | CSARGENTIYF | TGCAGTGCTAGAGGGGAAAACACCATATATTTT
10 | TRBJ2-1 | - | TRBV19 | - | CASSGPEQFF | TGTGCCAGTAGTGGGCCAGAGCAGTTCTTC
14 | TRBJ1-6 | - | TRBV7-2 | - | CASSLAQTNSPLHF | TGTGCCAGCAGCTTAGCCCAGACGAATTCACCCCTCCACTTT
16 | TRBJ2-4 | TRBD1 | TRBV6-5 | - | CASSYSSGQGAGQWYF | TGTGCCAGCAGTTACTCATCGGGACAGGGGGCGGGCCAGTGGTACTTC
14 | TRBJ1-2 | - | TRBV27 | - | CASSLSTGDYGYTF | TGTGCCAGCAGTTTATCAACCGGGGACTATGGCTACACCTTC
14 | TRBJ2-7 | - | TRBV5-1 | - | CASSLGRGPYEQYF | TGCGCCAGCAGCTTGGGGCGCGGACCATACGAGCAGTACTTC
16 | TRBJ1-5 | - | TRBV19 | - | CASSIYHLSGNQPQHF | TGTGCCAGTAGTATATACCATCTCTCGGGCAATCAGCCCCAGCATTTT
13 | TRBJ1-2 | - | TRBV7-2 | - | CASSQSREDGYTF | TGTGCCAGCAGTCAAAGCCGGGAGGATGGCTACACCTTC